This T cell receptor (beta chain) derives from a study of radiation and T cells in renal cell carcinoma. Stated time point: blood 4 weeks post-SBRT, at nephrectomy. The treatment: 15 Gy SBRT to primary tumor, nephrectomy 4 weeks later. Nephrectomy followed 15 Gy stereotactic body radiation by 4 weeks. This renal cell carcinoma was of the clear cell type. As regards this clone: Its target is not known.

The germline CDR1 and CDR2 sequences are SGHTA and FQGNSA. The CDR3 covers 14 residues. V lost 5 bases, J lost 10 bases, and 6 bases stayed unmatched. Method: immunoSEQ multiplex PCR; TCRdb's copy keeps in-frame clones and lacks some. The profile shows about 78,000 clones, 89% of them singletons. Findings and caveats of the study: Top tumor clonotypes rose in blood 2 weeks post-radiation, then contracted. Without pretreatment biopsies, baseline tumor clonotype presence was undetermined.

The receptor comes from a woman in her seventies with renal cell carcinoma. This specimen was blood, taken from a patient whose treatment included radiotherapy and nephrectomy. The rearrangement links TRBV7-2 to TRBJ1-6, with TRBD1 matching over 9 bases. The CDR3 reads CASSRGQGSSPLHF. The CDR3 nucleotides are TGTGCCAGCAGCCGTGGACAGGGGTCGTCACCCCTCCACTTT.